This T cell receptor (beta chain) was sequenced during a study of cytomegalovirus exposure and HLA in healthy donors. Study-wide points: Researchers catalogued some 160 TCR beta chains as cytomegalovirus-associated. Later, an analysis found that TCR clusters from the first cohort tended to co-occur in the 120 validation repertoires.

Sequencing used immunoSEQ multiplex PCR; TCRdb keeps in-frame clones, though not all of them. The top ten clones hold 1.5% to 2% of a sample with about 110,000 clones, around 90% of them seen once. The CDR3 runs 15 residues. CDR1 and CDR2 (germline): MGHRA, YSYEKL. Trimming shortened V by 4 bases and J by 0 bases, and 10 bases separated the two germline ends. This clone is a singleton in its sample. The antigen remains undetermined. V is TRBV4-1 and J is TRBJ1-5; unclear D gene. Sample: PBMCs. This TCR came from a young woman in good health and CMV-seropositive. The CDR3 spells CASSPWADSNQPQHF. The DNA of the CDR3 is TGCGCCAGCAGCCCGTGGGCCGATAGCAATCAGCCCCAGCATTTT.